The present T cell receptor beta chain was sequenced within a study of T cells in localized non-small cell lung cancer (dated by TCRdb to the early 2020s). For context, the study as a whole: Comparing tumors with uninvolved tumor-adjacent lungs, the study looked at the T cell repertoires of hundreds of patients with early-stage NSCLC. Of the NSCLC patients, over 120 were male and 107 were female, and the mean age was approximately 66 years. The cohort consisted of approximately 240 treatment-naive NSCLC patients whose localized lung tumors had been resected. The research as a whole found: Because of the exploratory design, TCR variables were selected using unadjusted p-values without false-discovery rate correction. Because multi-region tumor sequencing was not performed, intratumor heterogeneity could not be ruled out. Of the top 100 tumor clones, a median of roughly 60 were detected in paired uninvolved adjacent lung; 28 were also among that lung's top 100. Higher blood T cell density associated with longer overall survival, while higher adjacent-lung clonality associated with shorter survival. Uninvolved tumor-adjacent lung showed the highest T cell clonality, higher than tumor, which suggests more focused antigenic responses in the uninvolved tumor-adjacent lung.

At diagnosis, peripheral blood, uninvolved tumor-adjacent lung and tumor were collected and were preserved as a mix of fresh-frozen and FFPE material. For TCR repertoire profiling, blood samples were analyzed as peripheral blood mononuclear cells. The germline V gene (reference sequence) specifies DFQATT as CDR1 and SNEGSKA as CDR2. The CDR3 goes from the cysteine to the phenylalanine over 11 residues. Only the CDR3 portion is preserved as DNA: 33 bases, with reading frame beginning at the first base. V sheds 4 bases and J sheds 5 bases, leaving 7 bases between their ends. Regarding this clone: Its antigen specificity is not known. No base-level quality is on record; no much larger clone is a single base apart.

TCR beta CDR3 regions were sequenced from DNA using the immunoSEQ Assay. The published analysis was carried out like this. To compute T cell density, TCR beta template counts were normalized to usable DNA, which was estimated by amplifying housekeeping genes. Richness was estimated with the preseqR package, extrapolating to 400,000 templates for PBMC samples and 120,000 templates for tissue samples. Clonality was calculated as one minus Pielou's evenness. Differential abundance testing on productive amino-acid clonotypes, with a minimum total count of 5 and an alpha of 0.1, was used to identify tissue-enriched TCRs. The Jaccard Index and the Morisita Overlap Index were used to measure how much the repertoires overlapped between compartments. GLIPH grouped TCR beta CDR3s together with public tetramer-defined viral CDR3s, and a viral motif had to include at least three viral sequences and show V-gene enrichment. Imported from immuneACCESS, the table was reduced by TCRdb to in-frame sequences with V and J called. These copies leave out some clones; in studies compared against another copy, an unresolved V gene accounts for under half, and the cause of the remainder is not known. Clone size and V and J calls were adopted from that table, with D and trimming inferred from the DNA. The sample contains roughly 39,000 clones, roughly 86% of them found a single time. 3.5% to 4% of the sample comes from the top ten.

The TCR sequence derives from a man aged 18-49 years with stage I lung adenocarcinoma. The V and J segments used are TRBV20-1 and TRBJ2-3, with the D gene not confidently named. The sample here was peripheral blood, taken before any cancer treatment. The CDR3: CSAMGRDTQYF. In nucleotide form, the sequence is TGCAGTGCTATGGGCCGAGATACGCAGTATTTT.